The 20 T cell receptor beta chains presented below share a single source sample, sequenced in a study of T cell responses to AZD1222 COVID-19 vaccine. Repertoires were generated with immunoSEQ multiplex PCR, while TCRdb's copy carries only in-frame clones and drops some. The table shows 150,000 or so clones, with approximately 90% occurring only once. Source: peripheral blood, taken on day 0 of AZD1222 vaccination. Receptor source: an adult in good health.

Details on this clone: One end of the junction does not line up with germline, which may come from a read error. The chain couples TRBV7-9 to TRBJ2-3; 7 bases match TRBD2. The CDR3 consists of 16 residues. Germline V gene data show CDR1 as SEHNR and CDR2 as FQNEAQ (reference sequence). As DNA, the CDR3 is TGTGCCAGCAGCCCACGACTAGCTGTAAGCACATATACGCAGTATTTT. Protein: CASSPRLAVSTYTQYF.

This chain links TRBV7-2 with TRBJ1-3, with 9 bases fitting TRBD1. From germline, CDR1 is SGHTA and CDR2 FQGNSA. CDR3 length: 14 residues. V shed 5 bases, J shed 8 bases, and the junction held 7 bases outside the gene matches. The CDR3 sequence is CASSLDRGLHTIYF. The CDR3 DNA reads as TGTGCCAGCAGCCTGGACAGGGGTTTGCACACCATATATTTT.

The chain combines TRBV2 with TRBJ1-5, with D possibly being TRBD1 (5 bases). The germline gives CDR1 SNHLY, CDR2 FYNNEI. The CDR3 loop spans 12 amino acids. Trimming removed 5 bases at V and 16 bases at J, with 18 bases between. CDR3 sequence (DNA): TGTGCCAGCAGTCTTGGCGAGTCAGGGAAACATTTT. This translates into CASSLGESGKHF.

The chain joins TRBV7-9 to TRBJ1-1; D call uncertain. Germline V gives CDR1 SEHNR, CDR2 FQNEAQ (reference sequence). The CDR3 has 13 residues. V dropped 5 bases and J dropped 7 bases, with 14 bases sitting between them. The CDR3 DNA sequence: TGTGCCAGCAGCCAAGGTTGGGAGGGTGAAGCTTTCTTT. Translation: CASSQGWEGEAFF.

This chain uses TRBV7-2 with TRBJ2-1, with 13 bases fitting TRBD2. The ends lost 5 bases at V and 4 bases at J; junction bases unmatched: 5. Germline-derived CDR1 and CDR2 are SGHTA and FQGNSA. CDR3 length equals 16 residues. The CDR3 DNA is TGTGCCAGCAGCCCGACTAGCGGGGGGATATACAATGAGCAGTTCTTC. As protein: CASSPTSGGIYNEQFF.

This chain connects TRBV7-3 to TRBJ1-1; possible D gene TRBD1, 6 bases. The CDR3 contains 13 residues. V lost 5 bases and J 3 bases, leaving 10 bases between the germline ends. The germline V gene has CDR1 SGHTA and CDR2 FQGTGA. The CDR3 DNA is TGTGCCAGCAGCCCCCAGGGGCACACTGAAGCTTTCTTT. It encodes CASSPQGHTEAFF.

This clone appeared a single time. The gene calls are TRBV30 and TRBJ2-1; TRBD1 or TRBD2 may be the D gene (5 bases each). Germline-derived CDR1 and CDR2 are GTSNPN and SVGIG (reference sequence). V lost 4 bases and J lost 15, with 7 bases in between. The CDR3 sequence is 8 residues long. The CDR3, as DNA: TGTGCCTGGATGGGACCGTTCTTC. Translated: CAWMGPFF.

This clone came up once. The genes are TRBV5-5 and TRBJ2-3, with D perhaps TRBD2 (5 bases). Germline assignment: CDR1 SGHKS and CDR2 YYEKEE (reference sequence). V dropped 4 bases and J dropped 2 bases, with 11 bases sitting between them. The CDR3 totals 14 residues. The DNA for the CDR3 is TGTGCCAGCAGCCCAACTAGGTACACAGATACGCAGTATTTT. This encodes CASSPTRYTDTQYF.

This chain links TRBV2 with TRBJ2-2, with D perhaps matching TRBD2 (5 bases). Germline CDR1 is SNHLY and CDR2 is FYNNEI. The CDR3 is 14 amino acids. V was pared by 5 bases and J by 6 bases, with 13 bases between. CDR3 sequence: CASSRWGEAGELFF. CDR3 nucleotide sequence: TGTGCCAGCAGTCGGTGGGGAGAGGCCGGGGAGCTGTTTTTT.

This sequence joins TRBV5-1 and TRBJ1-6, with D uncertain. V lost 1 base and J 10 bases, leaving 12 bases between the germline ends. Germline CDR1 is SGHRS and CDR2 is YFSETQ. This CDR3 region has 14 residues. In nucleotides, the CDR3 is TGCGCCAGCAGCTTGTCTTATACCGCCTCACCCCTCCACTTT. Translated, it gives CASSLSYTASPLHF.

The gene calls are TRBV12-3 or TRBV12-4 and TRBJ2-1; D may correspond to TRBD1 or TRBD2 (6 bases each). The CDR3 has 12 residues. V dropped 2 bases and J dropped 12 bases, with 11 bases sitting between them. DNA of the CDR3: TGTGCCAGCAGTTTAATCGGGGGCGGGCAGTTCTTC. Residues: CASSLIGGGQFF.

The chain is built from TRBV27 and TRBJ2-2; no clear D. The germline V gene has CDR1 MNHEY and CDR2 SMNVEV (reference sequence). This CDR3 region has 15 residues. Trimming left V 2 bases short and J 0 bases short, with 7 bases between. The CDR3 protein is CASSLLYANTGELFF. CDR3 nucleotides: TGTGCCAGCAGTTTACTCTACGCGAACACCGGGGAGCTGTTTTTT.

Here the CDR3 DNA reads TGTGCCAGCAGCCAAGAATCGCCGCCGGCCCAGTACTTC. This sequence encodes CASSQESPPAQYF. The rearrangement links TRBV14 to TRBJ2-5; D not certain. CDR1 and CDR2 from the germline V gene are SGHDN and FVKESK. The germline V and J ends were trimmed by 0 bases and 9 bases, with 11 bases remaining between them. The CDR3 length is 13 residues.

The chain joins TRBV6-5 to TRBJ1-1, with D uncertain. Germline V CDR1 and CDR2: MNHEY, SVGAGI. The V and J ends lost 2 bases and 3 bases respectively, with 7 bases between them. The CDR3 loop spans 13 amino acids. The DNA of the CDR3 is TGTGCCAGCAGTTACGAGGTTTACACTGAAGCTTTCTTT. This gives the protein CASSYEVYTEAFF.

The chain carries TRBV28 and TRBJ2-6; D is unresolved. CDR3 size: 14 residues. The V end lost 2 bases, the J end lost 2 bases, and 4 bases lay between the germline ends. Germline assignment: CDR1 MDHEN and CDR2 SYDVKM. The CDR3 coding sequence is TGTGCCAGCAGTTTAAGGGCTGGGGCCAACGTCCTGACTTTC. This translates into CASSLRAGANVLTF. Filled out from reference TRBV28 and TRBJ2-6, the complete variable domain reads DVKVTQSSRYLVKRTGEKVFLECVQDMDHENMFWYRQDPGLGLRLIYFSYDVKMKEKGDIPEGYSVSREKKERFSLILESASTNQTSMYLCASSLRAGANVLTFGAGSRLTVL.

The chain recombines TRBV6-6 with TRBJ1-2, with TRBD1 identical over 7 bases. The CDR3 runs 16 residues. Trimming at V came to 5 bases and at J to 4 bases, leaving 13 bases not matched to a gene. Germline lookup yields CDR1 MNHNY and CDR2 SVGAGI (reference sequence). CDR3 coding DNA: TGTGCCAGCAGTGGGATCGACCGGGACAGAGCCTATGGCTACACCTTC. Encoded protein: CASSGIDRDRAYGYTF.

The gene calls are TRBV6-1 and TRBJ2-7; D gene ambiguous. Germline assignment: CDR1 MNHNS and CDR2 SASEGT. V lost 2 bases and J 2 bases, leaving 10 bases between the germline ends. There are 14 residues in the CDR3. The CDR3 loop is CASSELGWAYEQYF. The DNA of the CDR3 is TGTGCCAGCAGTGAATTGGGGTGGGCCTACGAGCAGTACTTC.

The CDR3 DNA reads as TGTGCCAGCAGCTTATTTCCGAACACTGAAGCTTTCTTT. Its translation is CASSLFPNTEAFF. This chain joins TRBV7-8 and TRBJ1-1; D is uncertain. CDR1 is SGHVS, CDR2 FQNEAQ, per germline. The CDR3 runs to 13 residues. Trimming cost V 2 bases and J 1 base, with 5 bases left between them.

The V call is TRBV4-3, the J call TRBJ2-7; D is undetermined. This CDR3 spans 13 amino acids. CDR1 and CDR2 from the germline V gene are LGHNA and YSLEER. V shed 0 bases and J shed 6 bases, with 9 bases lying between them. The CDR3 DNA reads as TGCGCCAGCAGCCAAGATCTGACCGGCGAGCAGTACTTC. Protein product: CASSQDLTGEQYF.

The chain recombines TRBV11-2 with TRBJ2-4; 8 bases agree with TRBD1. In germline, CDR1 is SGHAT, CDR2 FQNNGV. With V trimmed by 2 bases and J by 6 bases, 6 bases remained unmatched. This CDR3 is built from 15 residues. The CDR3 loop is CASSLNTGGINIQYF. The CDR3 DNA reads TGTGCCAGCAGCTTAAATACAGGGGGTATAAACATTCAGTACTTC.